Following are 20 T cell receptor beta chains from one sample sequenced in a study of Graves' ophthalmopathy and Graves' hyperthyroidism. Amplification of TCR beta CDR3 regions used RNA transcripts. HTBI primers primed a first-round RT-PCR, and a second-round multiplex PCR followed. TCRdb used MiXCR to reprocess the multiplex PCR reads, holding one entry per CDR3 protein. The profile shows about 1.1 million distinct CDR3 sequences, about 38% of them singletons. Sequencing input: peripheral blood or thyroid tissue (not recorded which). These receptors were collected from an adult man with Graves' hyperthyroidism.

This clonotype was found many times. This chain uses TRBV25-1 with TRBJ2-5, with 10 bases fitting TRBD2. This CDR3 has 17 amino acids. CDR1 MGHDK and CDR2 SYGVNS come from the germline V gene. Trimming took 1 base from V and 2 from J; bases not matched to a gene: 7. CDR3 sequence reads: CASSEFISSGSQETQYF. The DNA for the CDR3 is TGTGCCAGCAGTGAATTTATATCTAGCGGGAGTCAAGAGACCCAGTACTTC. The whole variable domain, filled in from reference TRBV25-1 and TRBJ2-5, reads EADIYQTPRYLVIGTGKKITLECSQTMGHDKMYWYQQDPGMELHLIHYSYGVNSTEKGDLSSESTVSRIRTEHFPLTLESARPSHTSQYLCASSEFISSGSQETQYFGPGTRLLVL.

As for this clonotype: A read error may be the cause here, since a much bigger clone is one base away. The genes are TRBV7-9 and TRBJ1-3, with a possible D match to TRBD1 (5 bases). From germline, CDR1 is SEHNR and CDR2 FQNEAQ (reference sequence). This CDR3 is 11 amino acids long. The CDR3 DNA follows: TGTGCCAACAGCTTTTCTCTCGGCAGGGATTTT. It yields the protein CANSFSLGRDF.

The chain couples TRBV9 to TRBJ2-2; possibly TRBD1 for D (5 bases). The CDR3 loop spans 14 amino acids. V was cut by 4 bases and J by 4 bases, with 11 bases left in between. Germline values: CDR1 SGDLS, CDR2 YYNGEE. The CDR3 DNA follows: TGTGCCAGCAGCCCACACCAGGGCACCGGGGAGCTGTTTTTT. Translated, it gives CASSPHQGTGELFF.

Turning to this clonotype: One end of the junction is discordant with germline, which a read error may explain. The V gene is TRBV9, the J gene TRBJ1-5; weak D call: TRBD1 (5 bases). The CDR3 sequence is 15 residues long. Germline V lookup: CDR1 SGDLS, CDR2 YYNGEE. CDR3 bases: TGTGCCAGCAGCGCAGAAGGACTAAGGGGTCAGCCCCAACATTTT. Encoded protein: CASSAEGLRGQPQHF.

The chain employs TRBV27 and TRBJ1-2; TRBD1 matches at 10 bases. Germline assignment: CDR1 MNHEY and CDR2 SMNVEV (reference sequence). The CDR3 sequence is 15 residues long. Unmatched junction bases numbered 6, after V lost 6 bases and J lost 2 bases. CDR3 DNA sequence: TGTGCCAGCAGCCCTCGGACAGGGGGAAACTATGGCTACACCTTC. Translated, it gives CASSPRTGGNYGYTF.

This clonotype has more than one count but fewer than ten. The chain employs TRBV19 and TRBJ2-7, with 8 bases identical to TRBD1. V was pared by 4 bases and J by 7 bases, with 15 bases of the junction left unmatched. CDR3 length equals 16 residues. CDR1 and CDR2 (germline): LNHDA, SQIVND (reference sequence). The CDR3: CASSKGTGRPSGEQYF. The DNA for the CDR3 is TGTGCCAGTAGTAAAGGGACAGGAAGGCCTTCTGGAGAGCAGTACTTC.

V is TRBV29-1 and J is TRBJ2-3; 10 bases align to TRBD2. J was trimmed by 6 bases and V by 7 bases; bases with no gene match: 7. Germline V lookup: CDR1 SQVTM, CDR2 ANQGSEA. The CDR3 sequence is 13 residues long. The CDR3 protein is CSARRAGGDTQYF. The CDR3, as DNA: TGCAGCGCCCGCCGAGCGGGGGGGGATACGCAGTATTTT.

This clonotype showed up many times. This chain uses TRBV7-2 with TRBJ2-7, with TRBD2 matching over 8 bases. The CDR3 extends over 16 amino acids. Germline lookup yields CDR1 SGHTA and CDR2 FQGNSA. V was clipped by 3 bases and J by 1 base; unmatched bases: 8. CDR3 amino acids: CASSLPGTSRSYEQYF. DNA of the CDR3: TGTGCCAGCAGCTTGCCTGGGACTAGTCGATCCTACGAGCAGTACTTC.

This clonotype was counted only a few times. The DNA of the CDR3 is TGTGCCAGCAGTGAAGCAAATGGCTACACCTTC. This sequence encodes CASSEANGYTF. V is TRBV7-8 and J is TRBJ1-2; D not resolved. Per germline, CDR1 SGHVS and CDR2 FQNEAQ. CDR3 length: 11 residues. V lost 6 bases and J lost 6, with 8 bases in between.

The rearrangement joins TRBV6-5 to TRBJ1-4, with no clear D. The germline gives CDR1 MNHEY, CDR2 SVGAGI. The CDR3 has 16 amino acids. Trimming left V 0 bases short and J 7 bases short, with 15 bases between. CDR3 protein: CASSYSLQPGSEKLFF. The DNA of the CDR3 is TGTGCCAGCAGTTACTCCTTGCAGCCGGGCAGTGAAAAACTGTTTTTT.

The chain employs TRBV5-1 and TRBJ2-3; D possibly uses TRBD1 or TRBD2 (5 bases each). From germline, CDR1 is SGHRS and CDR2 YFSETQ. V lost 7 bases and J lost 6, with 18 bases in between. The CDR3 is made up of 14 amino acids. The CDR3 protein is CASRQDGDLDTQYF. CDR3 nucleotide sequence: TGCGCCAGCCGTCAGGATGGGGACCTGGATACGCAGTATTTT.

This clonotype has at least ten counts. The V call is TRBV6-6, the J call TRBJ1-5; D is uncertain. Per the germline V gene, CDR1 is MNHNY and CDR2 is SVGAGI (reference sequence). The CDR3 has 15 residues. V lost 5 bases, J lost 1 base, and 12 bases lay in between. The CDR3 DNA reads as TGTGCCAGCAGTCGAGGGCAGGCGAGCAATCAGCCCCAGCATTTT. This codes for CASSRGQASNQPQHF.

This clonotype occurred many times. The rearrangement uses TRBV20-1 and TRBJ2-7; D gene ambiguous. Germline assignment: CDR1 DFQATT and CDR2 SNEGSKA (reference sequence). The CDR3 runs to 14 residues. V lost 5 bases and J 2 bases, leaving 16 bases between the germline ends. CDR3 in amino acids: CSAVGTTNTYEQYF. The DNA for the CDR3 is TGCAGTGCTGTGGGAACAACGAATACCTACGAGCAGTACTTC.

Ten or more counts support this clonotype. The rearrangement joins TRBV2 to TRBJ1-6, with 8 bases fitting TRBD1. CDR1 is SNHLY, CDR2 FYNNEI, per germline. V gave up 4 bases and J gave up 7 bases; unmatched junction bases: 0. The CDR3 consists of 13 residues. The CDR3 coding sequence is TGTGCCAGCAGTGGGACAGGGAATTCACCCCTCCACTTT. It is translated as CASSGTGNSPLHF.

This clonotype was seen at least ten times. The V and J genes are TRBV15 and TRBJ1-2; 11 bases align to TRBD1. Germline-derived CDR1 and CDR2 are LNHNV and YYDKDF (reference sequence). This CDR3 spans 18 amino acids. V lost 0 bases and J lost 5; bases outside the gene matches: 11. The CDR3, as DNA: TGTGCCACCAGCAGAGATCTCCTTGGGACAGGGGGAGAATATGGCTACACCTTC. Protein: CATSRDLLGTGGEYGYTF. The entire variable domain, with the rest obtained from reference TRBV15 and TRBJ1-2, is as follows: DAMVIQNPRYQVTQFGKPVTLSCSQTLNHNVMYWYQQKSSQAPKLLFHYYDKDFNNEADTPDNFQSRRPNTSFCFLDIRSPGLGDTAMYLCATSRDLLGTGGEYGYTFGSGTRLTVV.

This clonotype occurred many times. The rearrangement joins TRBV7-9 to TRBJ1-5, with 8 bases aligning to TRBD1. V trimming: 7 bases; J trimming: 1 base; junction bases outside the gene matches: 6. Germline V CDR1 and CDR2: SEHNR, FQNEAQ (reference sequence). The CDR3 is 15 amino acids. DNA for the CDR3: TGTGCCAGCACCGGACAGGGCGAAAGCAATCAGCCCCAGCATTTT. It encodes CASTGQGESNQPQHF. Supplemented by reference TRBV7-9 and TRBJ1-5, the full variable domain reads DTGVSQNPRHKITKRGQNVTFRCDPISEHNRLYWYRQTLGQGPEFLTYFQNEAQLEKSRLLSDRFSAERPKGSFSTLEIQRTEQGDSAMYLCASTGQGESNQPQHFGDGTRLSIL.

V gene TRBV20-1 combines with J gene TRBJ1-2, with 10 bases that match TRBD1. The CDR3 consists of 14 residues. V shed 3 bases and J 6 bases; nucleotides not matched to a gene: 7. Germline CDR1 DFQATT, CDR2 SNEGSKA (reference sequence). The CDR3 spells CSASDRGHFNGYTF. The CDR3 DNA reads as TGCAGTGCTAGTGACAGGGGGCACTTTAATGGCTACACCTTC.

This clonotype was seen repeatedly, ten times or more. V gene TRBV7-2 combines with J gene TRBJ2-5; TRBD2 matches 9 bases. The CDR3 is 16 residues long. Losses at the gene ends were 5 bases for V and 5 bases for J; bases not matched to a gene: 12. Germline V gives CDR1 SGHTA, CDR2 FQGNSA. CDR3: CASSGGYAGGRETQYF. CDR3 bases: TGTGCCAGCAGCGGCGGGTACGCGGGGGGGCGTGAGACCCAGTACTTC.

This clonotype was counted once. The rearrangement joins TRBV28 to TRBJ2-7; D gene unclear. Germline lookup yields CDR1 MDHEN and CDR2 SYDVKM. V was pared by 6 bases and J by 1 base, with 13 bases between. CDR3 length: 14 amino acids. CDR3 sequence reads: CASSRTVRSYEQYF. Written as DNA, the CDR3 is TGTGCCAGCAGCCGAACCGTCAGGTCCTACGAGCAGTACTTC.

This CDR3 is CSVEEVAGGSYTF. The CDR3 nucleotides read TGCAGCGTTGAAGAAGTTGCCGGAGGAAGCTACACCTTC. The chain carries TRBV29-1 and TRBJ1-2; D is ambiguous. CDR3 length equals 13 residues. With 0 bases removed from V and 9 bases from J, the gap between germline ends came to 14 bases. Germline lookup yields CDR1 SQVTM and CDR2 ANQGSEA. Complete variable domain (other parts from reference TRBV29-1 and TRBJ1-2): SAVISQKPSRDICQRGTSLTIQCQVDSQVTMMFWYRQQPGQSLTLIATANQGSEATYESGFVIDKFPISRPNLTFSTLTVSNMSPEDSSIYLCSVEEVAGGSYTFGSGTRLTVV.